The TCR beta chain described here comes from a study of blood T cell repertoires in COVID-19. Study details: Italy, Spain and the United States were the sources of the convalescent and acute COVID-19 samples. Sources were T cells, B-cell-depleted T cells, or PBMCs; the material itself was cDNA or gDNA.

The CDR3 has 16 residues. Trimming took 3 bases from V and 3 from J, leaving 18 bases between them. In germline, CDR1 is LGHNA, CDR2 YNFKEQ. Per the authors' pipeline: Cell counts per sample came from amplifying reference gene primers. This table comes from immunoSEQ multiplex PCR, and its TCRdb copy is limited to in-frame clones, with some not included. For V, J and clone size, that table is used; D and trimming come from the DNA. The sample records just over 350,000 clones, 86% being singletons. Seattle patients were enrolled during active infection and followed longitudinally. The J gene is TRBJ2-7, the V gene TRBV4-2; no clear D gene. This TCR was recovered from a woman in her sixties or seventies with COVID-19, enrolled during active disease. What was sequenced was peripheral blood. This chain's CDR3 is CASSQEMGSGVYEQYF. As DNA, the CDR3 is TGTGCCAGCAGCCAGGAAATGGGCAGTGGTGTCTACGAGCAGTACTTC.